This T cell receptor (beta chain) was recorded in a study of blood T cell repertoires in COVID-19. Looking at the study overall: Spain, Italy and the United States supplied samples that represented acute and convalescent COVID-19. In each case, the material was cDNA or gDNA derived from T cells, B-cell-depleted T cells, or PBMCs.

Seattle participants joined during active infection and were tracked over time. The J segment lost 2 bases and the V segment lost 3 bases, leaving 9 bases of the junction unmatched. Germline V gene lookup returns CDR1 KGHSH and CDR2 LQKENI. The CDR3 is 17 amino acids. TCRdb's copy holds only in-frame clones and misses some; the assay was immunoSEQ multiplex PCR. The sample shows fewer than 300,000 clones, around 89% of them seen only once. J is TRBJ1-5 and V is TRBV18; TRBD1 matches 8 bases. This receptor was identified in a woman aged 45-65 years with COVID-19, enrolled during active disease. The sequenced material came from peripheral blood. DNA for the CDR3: TGTGCCAGCTCACCTCGGGACAGGAGAGAGGGCAATCAGCCCCAGCATTTT. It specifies CASSPRDRREGNQPQHF.